The rows below give T cell receptor beta chains drawn from one sample of a study of cytomegalovirus exposure and HLA in healthy donors. Clones were read by immunoSEQ multiplex PCR, and TCRdb kept only the in-frame ones, dropping some. The sample lists some 77,000 clones, less than 80% seen once, with around 7% in the top ten. The sample was PBMCs. The receptors stem from a woman aged 40 to 49 in good health and CMV-seronegative. Both conserved end residues are part of each CDR3. The D gene is left open where the match is weak. Some rows mark clone size as missing; the rest say once, few, many or name a class of expanded clone.

V	D	size	J	DNA	CDR3
TRBV5-1	.	.	TRBJ2-1	TGCGCCAGCAGCCGCAGGGAAGGATCCTACAATGAGCAGTTCTTC	CASSRREGSYNEQFF
TRBV4-1	TRBD1	few	TRBJ1-3	TGCGCCAGCAGCCGGGGGGGCAGGGGGCGTCGGGATGGAAACACCATATATTTT	CASSRGGRGRRDGNTIYF
TRBV19	.	once	TRBJ1-2	TGTGCCAGTAGACCAACAGGGCATGGCTACACCTTC	CASRPTGHGYTF
TRBV7-6	.	.	TRBJ1-2	TGTGCCAGCAGCTTACACCAGGGCGACTATGGCTACACCTTC	CASSLHQGDYGYTF
TRBV7-6	.	.	TRBJ1-1	TGTGCCAGCAGCCCAACCTCTGGATTACCAGGGGACGCTTTCTTT	CASSPTSGLPGDAFF
TRBV28	.	once	TRBJ1-5	TGTGCCAGCAAGGACAGACCTAATCAGCCCCAGCATTTT	CASKDRPNQPQHF
TRBV14	.	.	TRBJ2-1	TGTGCCAGCAGCAATTCGCTGAGTTGGGCGTACAATGAGCAGTTCTTC	CASSNSLSWAYNEQFF
TRBV10-1	.	.	TRBJ2-3	TGCGCCAGCAGTGAGTTCGGGGATACGCAGTATTTT	CASSEFGDTQYF
TRBV30	TRBD2	.	TRBJ2-3	TGTGCCTGGAGTCGAGGACTAGCGGGGAACACAGATACGCAGTATTTT	CAWSRGLAGNTDTQYF
TRBV19	.	.	TRBJ2-3	TGTGCCAGTAGTATGAGAAGCCTGCCGGATACGCAGTATTTT	CASSMRSLPDTQYF
TRBV15	.	.	TRBJ1-2	TGTGCCACCAGGTGGCAGGGGCCGAACTATGGCTACACCTTC	CATRWQGPNYGYTF
TRBV18	TRBD2	once	TRBJ2-2	TGTGCCAGCTCACCGACTAGCGGAGTCACCGGGGAGCTGTTTTTT	CASSPTSGVTGELFF
TRBV27	TRBD1	.	TRBJ1-5	TGTGCCAGCAGCTCCGACAGGGACAGATATCAGCCCCAGCATTTT	CASSSDRDRYQPQHF
TRBV6-1	.	few	TRBJ1-4	TGTGCCAGCAGTGGCACAGGAGCAACTAATGAAAAACTGTTTTTT	CASSGTGATNEKLFF
TRBV2	TRBD1	.	TRBJ1-2	TGTGCCAGCAGTAGAATACGGACAGGCGAGAATGGCTACACCTTC	CASSRIRTGENGYTF
TRBV7-6	TRBD2	.	TRBJ2-2	TGTGCCAGCAGCTTAGAGGGACTAGCGGGAAGCTCGAACACCGGGGAGCTGTTTTTT	CASSLEGLAGSSNTGELFF
TRBV7-2	.	.	TRBJ1-1	TGTGCCAGCAGCCCCCCCGGGTCCCCCAGCACTGAAGCTTTCTTT	CASSPPGSPSTEAFF
TRBV29-1	TRBD1	.	TRBJ2-3	TGCAGCGTTGCGGGACAGATAACAGATACGCAGTATTTT	CSVAGQITDTQYF
TRBV29-1	.	once	TRBJ1-2	TGCAGCGTTGGCAGGGTTTTAACCTATGGCTACACCTTC	CSVGRVLTYGYTF
TRBV28	.	.	TRBJ1-1	TGTGCCAGCAGGCGGGGCGCGGTCACTGAAGCTTTCTTT	CASRRGAVTEAFF
TRBV7-2	TRBD1	few	TRBJ1-4	TGTGCCAGCAGCTTAAATTTCGGCGGGACAGAGAATGAAAAACTGTTTTTT	CASSLNFGGTENEKLFF
TRBV28	TRBD2	.	TRBJ2-3	TGTGCCAGCGGGGATGCGGGAGAGACAGATACGCAGTATTTT	CASGDAGETDTQYF
TRBV29-1	.	.	TRBJ2-3	TGCAGCGTGATTAGCGGCGCAGGACAAGATACGCAGTATTTT	CSVISGAGQDTQYF
TRBV5-1	.	few	TRBJ1-3	TGCGCCAGCAGCAATACAGGGGGAAACACCATATATTTT	CASSNTGGNTIYF
TRBV11-3	.	.	TRBJ2-1	TGTGCCAGCAGCTTAGAAAGTGGGAGCTCCTACAATGAGCAGTTCTTC	CASSLESGSSYNEQFF
TRBV11-2	.	.	TRBJ2-7	TGTGCCAGCGGAGGAGCCTCCTACGAGCAGTACTTC	CASGGASYEQYF
TRBV9	TRBD2	.	TRBJ2-1	TGTGCCAGCAGCGACCCGCGGGGGGCGGTAAATGAGCAGTTCTTC	CASSDPRGAVNEQFF
TRBV5-1	.	.	TRBJ2-5	TGCGCCAGCAGCCTGGGGACTTCTCTCGGCCAAGAGACCCAGTACTTC	CASSLGTSLGQETQYF
TRBV9	.	.	TRBJ1-3	TGTGCCAGCAGCGGCGACAACTCTGGAAACACCATATATTTT	CASSGDNSGNTIYF
TRBV9	TRBD2	once	TRBJ2-3	TGTGCCAGCAGCGCTACGTCCGGGACTAGCGGGAGACGCGATACGCAGTATTTT	CASSATSGTSGRRDTQYF
TRBV2	.	once	TRBJ1-2	TGTGCCAGCAGTCTTACAGACGTTGGCTACACCTTT	CASSLTDVGYTF
TRBV19	.	.	TRBJ1-2	TGTGCCAGTAACGACAGGCTTGGCGGCTACACCTTC	CASNDRLGGYTF
TRBV7-2	TRBD2	.	TRBJ2-3	TGTGCCAGCAGCCGGCGGGGGGGAGACACAGATACGCAGTATTTT	CASSRRGGDTDTQYF
TRBV2	.	medium-sized	TRBJ2-7	TGTGCCAGCAGTGAACAAGGGGAACCTCTCTACGAGCAGTACTTC	CASSEQGEPLYEQYF
TRBV6-6	.	.	TRBJ1-2	TGTGCCAGCAGTTCTCTGGGAGCCGTCTATGGCTACACCTTC	CASSSLGAVYGYTF
TRBV7-9	TRBD1	.	TRBJ1-2	TGTGCCAGCAGATTTACAGGGGGCGGCGGCTACACCTTC	CASRFTGGGGYTF
TRBV5-3	.	few	TRBJ1-4	TGTGCCAGAAGCCCGGACCTTTGGGAGGAAAAACTGTTTTTT	CARSPDLWEEKLFF
TRBV27	TRBD2	.	TRBJ2-5	TGTGCCAGCAGTTTAGGCGGGAGGGGGGAGACCCAGTACTTC	CASSLGGRGETQYF
TRBV28	.	.	TRBJ1-2	TGTGCCAGCAGTGGAGGCGGCTACACCTTC	CASSGGGYTF
TRBV5-1	TRBD2	few	TRBJ2-1	TGCGCCAGCAGCTCAGGACTAGCGGTCTACAATGAGCAGTTCTTC	CASSSGLAVYNEQFF
TRBV2	TRBD1	few	TRBJ1-2	TGTGCCAGCAGATTGAACAGGGGGGACTATGGCTACACCTTC	CASRLNRGDYGYTF
TRBV7-9	.	.	TRBJ1-1	TGTGCCAGCAGCTTGGTAGACCCGACGGGAAGCGGGGGGAGGATTGAAGCTTTCTTT	CASSLVDPTGSGGRIEAFF
TRBV10-1	.	.	TRBJ2-7	TGCGCCAGCAGTGTGGACGACAGTGGCTACGAGCAGTACTTC	CASSVDDSGYEQYF
TRBV7-8	TRBD1	.	TRBJ1-3	TGTGCCAGCAGCTTTACAGGGGCTGGAAACACCATATATTTT	CASSFTGAGNTIYF
TRBV5-1	TRBD2	few	TRBJ2-7	TGCGCCAGCAGCACCATTCTAGCGGAGGACTCCTACGAGCAGTACTTC	CASSTILAEDSYEQYF
TRBV19	.	.	TRBJ1-4	TGTGCCAGTAGCCCCCAAGACAGGAAAAATGAAAAACTGTTTTTT	CASSPQDRKNEKLFF
TRBV11-2	.	.	TRBJ1-2	TGTGCCAGCAGCTTGAGCAGGGCCGGTGGCTACACCTTC	CASSLSRAGGYTF
TRBV28	.	.	TRBJ2-7	TGTGCCAGCAGAATACAACAGGGATCCTCCTACGAGCAGTACTTC	CASRIQQGSSYEQYF
TRBV28	.	.	TRBJ2-3	TGTGCCAGCGCTACAGTCACAGATACGCAGTATTTT	CASATVTDTQYF
TRBV7-3	.	.	TRBJ2-3	TGTGCCAGCAGCCGATCTAGAGCCACAGATACGCAGTATTTT	CASSRSRATDTQYF
TRBV11-1	.	.	TRBJ2-3	TGTGCCAGCAGCTTTAGGACTGCTAGCACAGATACGCAGTATTTT	CASSFRTASTDTQYF
TRBV19	TRBD1	.	TRBJ2-7	TGTGCCAGTAGTACGACAGGGGTCCTCAACTACGAGCAGTACTTC	CASSTTGVLNYEQYF
TRBV30	.	.	TRBJ1-2	TGTGCCTGGAGCCCGGGTGCTGGCTACACCTTC	CAWSPGAGYTF
TRBV7-9	TRBD1	.	TRBJ1-4	TGTGCCAGCAGCTTGGGACAGGGGGCGCAAGAAAAACTGTTTTTT	CASSLGQGAQEKLFF
TRBV19	.	.	TRBJ2-7	TGTGCCAGTAGTATTCGGGGTTACGAGCAGTACTTC	CASSIRGYEQYF
TRBV11-1	TRBD2	once	TRBJ2-7	TGTGCCAGCAGCTTAGGGGTAGCGGGATTATACGAGCAGTACTTC	CASSLGVAGLYEQYF
TRBV6-5	.	.	TRBJ1-1	TGTGCCAGCAGTTCCACAACGATGAACACTGAAGCTTTCTTT	CASSSTTMNTEAFF
TRBV9	TRBD2	.	TRBJ2-7	TGTGCCAGCGGCCAAACTAGCGGGAGGGCCGGCGAGCAGTACTTC	CASGQTSGRAGEQYF